One and the same sample provided the 23 T cell receptor beta chains below, sequenced in a study of regulatory T cells in long-lasting Graves disease. Time point meaning: newly diagnosed GD, antithyroid drugs for less than 3 months. PBMCs provided the RNA from which the TCR library was made. Construction of TCR beta libraries relied on iRepertoire HTBI primers and on Arm-PCR targeting CDR3 regions. TCRdb redid the calling of the multiplex PCR reads with MiXCR, one entry per CDR3 protein. The table records approximately 360,000 distinct CDR3 sequences, about 11% of them present only once. These sequences were also reported in another study, on T cells in Graves' hyperthyroidism and ophthalmopathy.

Source: peripheral blood mononuclear cells (PBMCs), taken at new diagnosis, from a patient treated with antithyroid drugs. These receptors originate from a woman aged 18-29 years with Graves disease.

This clonotype was detected only a few times. This chain connects TRBV6-1 to TRBJ1-5; 8 positions match TRBD1. Unmatched junction bases numbered 5, after V lost 7 bases and J lost 0 bases. The germline V gene has CDR1 MNHNS and CDR2 SASEGT. The CDR3 is 15 amino acids. As DNA, the CDR3 is TGTGCCAGCAATCCCAGGGGGCTTAGCAATCAGCCCCAGCATTTT. Translated: CASNPRGLSNQPQHF.

The chain combines TRBV19 with TRBJ2-7; a possible D gene is TRBD2 (5 bases). V lost 5 bases and J 0 bases, leaving 14 bases between the germline ends. In germline, CDR1 is LNHDA, CDR2 SQIVND (reference sequence). This CDR3 is built from 15 residues. CDR3 nucleotides: TGTGCCAGTAGTGACTCCCGGGAAAGCTCCTACGAGCAGTACTTC. Encoded protein: CASSDSRESSYEQYF.

For this clonotype: Mismatch with germline at one junction end may stem from a read error. The J gene is TRBJ2-1, the V gene TRBV25-1, with D unresolved. The CDR3 runs to 10 residues. Germline CDR1 MGHDK, CDR2 SYGVNS. CDR3: CASKSVFLVF. The CDR3 nucleotides are TGTGCCAGCAAGAGCGTCTTCTTGGTCTTC.

The CDR3 loop reads CSVHDSREFSYNEQFF. The CDR3 region has the DNA TGCAGCGTTCACGATTCCAGGGAGTTCTCCTACAATGAGCAGTTCTTC. The chain couples TRBV29-1 to TRBJ2-1; perhaps D is TRBD1 or TRBD2 (5 bases each). Germline assignment: CDR1 SQVTM and CDR2 ANQGSEA. Trimming cost V 5 bases and J 0 bases, with 17 bases left between them. This CDR3 spans 16 amino acids.

Of note for this clonotype: A much larger clone lies a single base off, so this may be a read error. This chain links TRBV6-2 or TRBV6-3 with TRBJ2-7, with TRBD1 matching 10 bases. The CDR3 has 19 amino acids. Per the germline V gene, CDR1 is MNHEY and CDR2 is SVGEGT. The CDR3: CARSSRQGAVRGNRYEQYV. Written as DNA, the CDR3 is TGTGCCAGAAGTTCAAGACAGGGGGCAGTGAGAGGCAACCGATACGAGCAGTACGTC.

This clonotype was counted a few times. Here the CDR3 DNA reads TGTGCCAGCAGCTTAGTTGAGGGCGCCCAAGAGACCCAGTACTTC. It specifies CASSLVEGAQETQYF. This sequence joins TRBV7-8 and TRBJ2-5, with D possibly matching TRBD2 (5 bases). The CDR3 loop spans 15 amino acids. The V end lost 1 base, the J end lost 1 base, and 10 bases lay between the germline ends. Per germline, CDR1 SGHVS and CDR2 FQNEAQ.

The gene calls are TRBV20-1 and TRBJ2-7, with TRBD2 matching 9 bases. This CDR3 contains 14 residues. Germline V gene sequence: CDR1 DFQATT, CDR2 SNEGSKA (reference sequence). Losses at the gene ends were 6 bases for V and 3 bases for J; bases not matched to a gene: 9. The CDR3 region is CSARGGAGGYEQYF. The CDR3 DNA reads as TGCAGTGCCCGAGGTGGAGCGGGAGGCTACGAGCAGTACTTC.

This clonotype was counted ten times or more. This chain joins TRBV10-3 and TRBJ2-5; TRBD2 agrees at 10 bases. This CDR3 contains 15 residues. V lost 5 bases, J lost 2 bases, and 5 bases stayed unmatched. Germline V gives CDR1 ENHRY, CDR2 SYGVKD. The CDR3 is CAISQGLAAQETQYF. In nucleotides, the CDR3 is TGTGCCATCAGTCAAGGACTAGCGGCACAAGAGACCCAGTACTTC.

The chain uses TRBV30 and TRBJ2-4; possibly TRBD1 for D (5 bases). Trimming removed 2 bases from V and 0 bases from J, with 11 bases in between. Germline loops: CDR1 GTSNPN, CDR2 SVGIG (reference sequence). This CDR3 has 15 residues. DNA for the CDR3: TGTGCCTGGAGTTGGACACTCCTAGCCAAAAACATTCAGTACTTC. It translates to CAWSWTLLAKNIQYF.

As DNA, the CDR3 is TGCAGTGCTACCAGGGGCATTGCCCCCGGGGAGCTGTTTTTT. Translating it yields CSATRGIAPGELFF. The V and J genes are TRBV20-1 and TRBJ2-2; TRBD1 is a possible D gene (6 bases). The CDR3 runs 14 residues. CDR1 is DFQATT and CDR2 is SNEGSKA in the germline V gene (reference sequence). The ends were cut back, 4 bases at V and 6 bases at J, with 15 bases in the middle.

This clonotype showed up many times. V and J are TRBV6-5 and TRBJ2-1; 7 bases map to TRBD2. The length of the CDR3 is 17 residues. Trimming took 0 bases from V and 8 from J; bases not matched to a gene: 13. Germline CDR1 MNHEY, CDR2 SVGAGI. The CDR3 loop is CASSYSILAGAGDEQFF. CDR3 in DNA: TGTGCCAGCAGTTACTCGATATTAGCGGGTGCGGGCGATGAGCAGTTCTTC.

V is TRBV4-3 and J is TRBJ1-2, with D perhaps matching TRBD1 (6 bases). The germline CDR1 and CDR2 sequences are LGHNA and YSLEER. The ends were cut back, 0 bases at V and 0 bases at J, with 11 bases in the middle. The CDR3 loop spans 16 amino acids. The CDR3 region is CASSQDLGGPNYGYTF. CDR3 sequence (DNA): TGCGCCAGCAGCCAAGACCTAGGGGGACCTAACTATGGCTACACCTTC.

This clonotype was counted a few times. V is TRBV2 and J is TRBJ2-7; a possible D gene is TRBD2 (6 bases). The length of the CDR3 is 12 residues. V was cut by 4 bases and J by 9 bases, with 13 bases left in between. Per germline, CDR1 SNHLY and CDR2 FYNNEI. The CDR3: CASSGRGPGQYV. The CDR3 coding sequence is TGTGCCAGCAGTGGGCGGGGCCCTGGGCAGTACGTC.

This clonotype was observed many times. This chain connects TRBV7-9 to TRBJ2-5; D unresolved. Germline loops: CDR1 SEHNR, CDR2 FQNEAQ (reference sequence). V gave up 6 bases and J gave up 3 bases, with 8 bases separating them. This CDR3 region has 12 residues. CDR3 in DNA: TGTGCCAGCAGGAGAAGAAAAGAGACCCAGTACTTC. Protein sequence: CASRRRKETQYF.

In its sample, this clonotype was seen many times. The rearrangement joins TRBV7-3 to TRBJ1-5, with D unresolved. The CDR3 is 13 amino acids. Germline V gene data show CDR1 as SGHTA and CDR2 as FQGTGA. V shed 5 bases and J shed 4 bases, with 9 bases lying between them. Here the CDR3 reads CASSPTRNQPQHF. CDR3 coding DNA: TGTGCCAGCAGCCCGACACGGAATCAGCCCCAGCATTTT.

This sequence joins TRBV29-1 and TRBJ1-2; D perhaps matches TRBD1 (6 bases). Germline V CDR1 and CDR2: SQVTM, ANQGSEA. Trimming took off 7 bases at V and 0 bases at J, with 15 bases between the two ends. The CDR3 runs to 14 residues. CDR3 in amino acids: CSAGHPGANYGYTF. The DNA of the CDR3 is TGCAGCGCCGGACACCCAGGGGCTAACTATGGCTACACCTTC.

Many counts were recorded for this clonotype. V and J are TRBV10-3 and TRBJ1-1, with unresolved D. Per germline, CDR1 ENHRY and CDR2 SYGVKD. Trimming shortened V by 3 bases and J by 1 base, and 6 bases separated the two germline ends. This CDR3 has 13 residues. In DNA form, the CDR3 reads TGTGCCATCAGTGATCCTGAGAACACTGAAGCTTTCTTT. This encodes CAISDPENTEAFF.

The genes are TRBV27 and TRBJ2-1, with D perhaps matching TRBD2 (6 bases). This CDR3 spans 15 amino acids. The ends were cut back, 3 bases at V and 9 bases at J, with 18 bases in the middle. Germline V gene sequence: CDR1 MNHEY, CDR2 SMNVEV (reference sequence). CDR3 sequence: CASSFLETRAVEQFF. CDR3 DNA: TGTGCCAGCAGTTTCCTCGAGACTAGGGCCGTTGAGCAGTTCTTC.

The J gene is TRBJ2-5, the V gene TRBV7-9, with D unresolved. CDR3 length: 15 residues. Trimming pared 1 base from V and 2 bases from J, leaving 11 bases between. Germline V CDR1 and CDR2: SEHNR, FQNEAQ (reference sequence). The CDR3 here is CASSLDRKPQETQYF. For the CDR3, the DNA is TGTGCCAGCAGCTTAGACCGCAAGCCTCAAGAGACCCAGTACTTC.

This clonotype was found many times. CDR3 DNA: TGTGCCAGCAGTTCCAACCTTCGGACTAGCGAAGAGACCCAGTACTTC. It codes for CASSSNLRTSEETQYF. This chain joins TRBV28 and TRBJ2-5, with 9 bases lining up with TRBD2. CDR1 and CDR2 from the germline V gene are MDHEN and SYDVKM. V lost 4 bases, J lost 3 bases, and 9 bases stayed unmatched. This CDR3 contains 16 residues.

This clonotype was seen repeatedly, ten times or more. The chain couples TRBV11-3 to TRBJ2-1, with D possibly matching TRBD2 (5 bases). Trimming cost V 3 bases and J 6 bases, with 9 bases left between them. The CDR3 has 13 residues. CDR1 and CDR2 (germline): SGHNT, YENEEA. The CDR3 DNA reads TGTGCCAGCAGCTTGGGTAGCGCCAATGAGCAGTTCTTC. Translated: CASSLGSANEQFF.

This clonotype was counted ten times or more. J is TRBJ2-2 and V is TRBV6-1; D perhaps matches TRBD2 (5 bases). Trimming pared 1 base from V and 2 bases from J, leaving 11 bases between. CDR1 is MNHNS, CDR2 SASEGT, per germline. This CDR3 is built from 16 residues. DNA for the CDR3: TGTGCCAGCAGTGAAGAGCCGGGGATAAACACCGGGGAGCTGTTTTTT. This gives the protein CASSEEPGINTGELFF.

This chain links TRBV28 with TRBJ2-3, with 15 nucleotides matching TRBD2. This CDR3 spans 20 amino acids. With 6 bases clipped from V and 4 bases from J, the junction kept 17 bases outside the gene matches. Looked up from germline, CDR1 is MDHEN and CDR2 is SYDVKM. The CDR3, as DNA: TGTGCCAGCAGGACCGGGACTAGCGGGGGGCCGGGTTACATCGCAGATACGCAGTATTTT. Amino acids: CASRTGTSGGPGYIADTQYF.